This TCR beta chain comes out of a study of cytomegalovirus exposure and HLA in healthy donors. The CDR3 contains 15 residues. V lost 1 base to trimming and J lost 1 base, with 10 bases between them. From germline, CDR1 is MGHRA and CDR2 YSYEKL. This PCR relied on a set of 60 Vbeta primers and 13 Jbeta primers. This table comes from immunoSEQ multiplex PCR, and its TCRdb copy is limited to in-frame clones, with some not included. Of 150,000 to 200,000 clones detected, more than 70% appear once; the ten largest clones hold 1.5%. Broader study findings: A few of the chains that were CMV-associated were confirmed in vitro to be specific for CMV antigens.

Details on this clone: Its antigen remains unidentified. Other DNA sequences within the sample encode an identical CDR3.

The chain recombines TRBV4-1 with TRBJ2-5, with a weak D call TRBD2 (6 bases). Sequenced input: PBMCs. The TCR sequence derives from a girl aged 10 to 17 in good health and CMV-seronegative. The chain's CDR3 is CASSQVFGGQETQYF. CDR3 nucleotides: TGCGCCAGCAGCCAAGTCTTCGGGGGCCAAGAGACCCAGTACTTC.